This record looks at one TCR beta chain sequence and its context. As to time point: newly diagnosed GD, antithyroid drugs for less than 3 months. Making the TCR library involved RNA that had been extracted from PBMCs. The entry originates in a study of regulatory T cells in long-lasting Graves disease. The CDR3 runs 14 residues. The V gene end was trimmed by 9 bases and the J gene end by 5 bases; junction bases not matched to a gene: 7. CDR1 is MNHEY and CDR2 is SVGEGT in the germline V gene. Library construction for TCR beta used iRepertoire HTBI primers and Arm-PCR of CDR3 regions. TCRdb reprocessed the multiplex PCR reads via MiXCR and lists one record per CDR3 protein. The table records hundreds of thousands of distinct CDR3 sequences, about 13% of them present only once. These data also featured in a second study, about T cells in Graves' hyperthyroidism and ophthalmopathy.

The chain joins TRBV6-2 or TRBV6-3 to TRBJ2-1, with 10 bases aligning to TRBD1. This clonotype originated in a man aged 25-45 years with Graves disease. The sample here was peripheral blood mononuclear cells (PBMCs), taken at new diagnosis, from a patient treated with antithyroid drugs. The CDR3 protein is CASSWDRGNNEQFF. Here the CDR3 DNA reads TGTGCCAGTTCCTGGGACAGGGGAAACAATGAGCAGTTCTTC.